This T cell receptor (beta chain) was obtained from a study of early T cells in non-severe SARS-CoV-2 infection. Study at large: Sequencing targeted bulk RNA from unsorted whole blood, leaving chains unpaired.

Attachment of unique molecular identifiers to individual cDNA molecules was performed. TCRdb reanalysed the 5' RACE reads using MiXCR and keeps one entry per CDR3 protein. The table includes about 66,000 distinct CDR3 sequences, around 8.7% detected once. CDR1 and CDR2 from the germline V gene are KGHSH and LQKENI. The CDR3 runs 14 residues. V was pared by 4 bases and J by 5 bases, with 12 bases between. About this clonotype itself: Antigen unknown.

Study-wide points: The matching step, a VDJdb search, favored anti-spike CD8 responses and missed private and CD4 specificities.

The chain has TRBV18 and TRBJ1-5, with a tentative D call TRBD1 (6 bases). The source of this sequence is an adult who was a healthcare worker with PCR-confirmed SARS-CoV-2 infection or an uninfected control (not recorded which). The sequenced sample consisted of whole blood. CDR3 in DNA: TGTGCCAGCTCACACAGGGAGAAGGATCAGCCCCAGCATTTT. Translating gives CASSHREKDQPQHF.